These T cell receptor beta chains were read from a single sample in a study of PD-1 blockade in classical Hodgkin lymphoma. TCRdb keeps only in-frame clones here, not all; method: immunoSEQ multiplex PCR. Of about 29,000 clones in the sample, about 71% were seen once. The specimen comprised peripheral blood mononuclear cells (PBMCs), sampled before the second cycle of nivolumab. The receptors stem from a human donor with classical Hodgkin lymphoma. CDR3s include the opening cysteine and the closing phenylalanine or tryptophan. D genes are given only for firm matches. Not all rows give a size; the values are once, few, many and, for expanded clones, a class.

TGTGCCAGCAGCTCACAGGGTTATAACACTGAAGCTTTCTTT CASSSQGYNTEAFF TRBJ1-1 . . TRBV7-9
TGCGCCAGCAGCTTGACTAGCGGGGGGCTCGCAGATACGCAGTATTTT CASSLTSGGLADTQYF TRBJ2-3 . TRBD2 TRBV5-1
TGTGCCAGCAGCTTATTCAGGACAGGGGCCTGCGAGCAGTACTTC CASSLFRTGACEQYF TRBJ2-7 few TRBD1 TRBV7-6
TGTGCCAGCAGCTCCGGACAGAATTCCTACGAGCAGTACTTC CASSSGQNSYEQYF TRBJ2-7 few . TRBV28
TGTGCCAGCAGCCCCCCGGGGTTGGGCACCGGGGAGCTGTTTTTT CASSPPGLGTGELFF TRBJ2-2 few . TRBV11-2
TGCAGCGTTGAAGATCGTGACAGGGATGGCGAGCAGTACTTC CSVEDRDRDGEQYF TRBJ2-7 few TRBD1 TRBV29-1
TGCGCCAGCAGGGATGGCACAGATACGCAGTATTTT CASRDGTDTQYF TRBJ2-3 once . TRBV5-1
TGTGCCAGCACCCCATCCCGGGGTTCTACCAGCTCCTACGAGCAGTACTTC CASTPSRGSTSSYEQYF TRBJ2-7 once . TRBV5-6
TGTGCCATCAGTGACTCCCAGGGGCTCCCTGAAGCTTTCTTT CAISDSQGLPEAFF TRBJ1-1 . . TRBV10-3
TGTGCCTGGAGCGGGGGGCGGAGTGACTTAGGCTCCTACGAGCAGTACTTC CAWSGGRSDLGSYEQYF TRBJ2-7 few . TRBV30
TGTGCCAGCAGCCAAATGGGAAATGAGCAGTTCTTC CASSQMGNEQFF TRBJ2-1 . . TRBV11-3
TGTGCCTGGAGTCCCAGGGGAATTCGATTAACTGAAGCTTTCTTT CAWSPRGIRLTEAFF TRBJ1-1 . . TRBV30
TGTGCCAGCAGGGGGACCTCTACGTCGCCCCAGCATTTT CASRGTSTSPQHF TRBJ1-5 . . TRBV28
TGTGCCAGCAGCTTCTCCCCCGACCCGAGGCAGCCCCAGCATTTT CASSFSPDPRQPQHF TRBJ1-5 . . TRBV5-4
TGTGCAAGTCGCCTTAGCGGGGGGCAAAAAGATACGCAGTATTTT CASRLSGGQKDTQYF TRBJ2-3 . . TRBV12-2
TGTGCCAGCAGAAGACAGTTAAATGAAAAACTGTTTTTT CASRRQLNEKLFF TRBJ1-4 few . TRBV28